The clone carrying this TCR beta chain was seen repeatedly, ten times or more. The sample is drawn from a study of early T cells in non-severe SARS-CoV-2 infection. The CDR3 extends over 15 amino acids. Unmatched junction bases numbered 11, after V lost 6 bases and J lost 4 bases. Each CDR3 protein is one row after TCRdb ran MiXCR on the 5' RACE reads. Among fewer than 85,000 distinct CDR3 sequences listed, around 10% were seen once. This clonotype was sampled from an adult who was a healthcare worker with PCR-confirmed SARS-CoV-2 infection or an uninfected control (not recorded which). The rearrangement uses TRBV12-3 or TRBV12-4 and TRBJ2-7; TRBD2 matches at 8 bases. Sequences were obtained from whole blood. The CDR3 DNA sequence: TGTGCCAGCAGCCTCCTAGCGGGCAGGGGTTACGAGCAGTACTTC. This sequence encodes CASSLLAGRGYEQYF.